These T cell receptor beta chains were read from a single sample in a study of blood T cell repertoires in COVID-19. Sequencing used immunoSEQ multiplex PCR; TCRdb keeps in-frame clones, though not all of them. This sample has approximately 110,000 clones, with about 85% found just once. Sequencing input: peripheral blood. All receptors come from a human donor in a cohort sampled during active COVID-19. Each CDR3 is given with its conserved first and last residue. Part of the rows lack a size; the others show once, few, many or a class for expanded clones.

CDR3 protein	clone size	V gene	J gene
CASSVGSGPTNTEAFF	.	TRBV9	TRBJ1-1
CASSLTSGSSYEQYF	few	TRBV7-8	TRBJ2-7
CATSRDPPGQGEKLFF	.	TRBV15	TRBJ1-4
CASTDGRWRQIYTGELFF	.	TRBV10-1	TRBJ2-2
CASSPARRGTEAFF	few	TRBV6-5	TRBJ1-1
CASSLEGAGNTQYF	medium-sized	TRBV11-3	TRBJ2-3
CASSVDAGGGSTEAFF	.	TRBV9	TRBJ1-1
CASSWGPGNTGELFF	.	TRBV5-1	TRBJ2-2
CASSLVRGLAHEQFF	.	TRBV7-2	TRBJ2-1
CASSLGALLAGGMNEQFF	.	TRBV5-1	TRBJ2-1
CASSLGQTYRSQSGANVLTF	.	TRBV19	TRBJ2-6
CASSESPGASPSSYEQYF	.	TRBV6-1	TRBJ2-7
CATSDPGTSSYNEQFF	.	TRBV24-1	TRBJ2-1
CATSQIGPRGLYEQYF	.	TRBV24-1	TRBJ2-7
CASSKDRRQGAHRDTEAFF	once	TRBV21-1	TRBJ1-1
CASSVSGTGKETQYF	.	TRBV5-6	TRBJ2-5
CASSYGEADTQYF	.	TRBV5-1	TRBJ2-3
CASSFEAFKTDTQYF	.	TRBV7-9	TRBJ2-3
CASSMDRFWSDTQYF	once	TRBV7-2	TRBJ2-3
CASTSLLAGANVLTF	.	TRBV7-8	TRBJ2-6
CAWSTMAGADTQYF	.	TRBV30	TRBJ2-3
CAISDGGKHQETQYF	.	TRBV10-3	TRBJ2-5
CASSVPTGGGSGANVLTF	.	TRBV9	TRBJ2-6
CASSYKYGRGYNEQFF	.	TRBV6-2/TRBV6-3	TRBJ2-1
CASSVYVSGSSYEQYF	.	TRBV3-1/TRBV3-2	TRBJ2-7
CASSDKSPRGEQYF	.	TRBV2	TRBJ2-7
CATSEGGKGVNEQFF	.	TRBV24-1	TRBJ2-1
CASSPLAGAPDTQYF	.	TRBV7-3	TRBJ2-3
CASTRGQETQYF	.	TRBV18	TRBJ2-5
CASSDREYQPQHF	.	TRBV19	TRBJ1-5
CASSLRTGVGNTIYF	.	TRBV13	TRBJ1-3
CASSPDTYTDTQYF	once	TRBV7-9	TRBJ2-3
CASGLVRDDRATDTQYF	.	TRBV12-5	TRBJ2-3